This is a list of T cell receptor beta chains from one sample in a study of cytomegalovirus exposure and HLA in healthy donors. The data were produced by immunoSEQ multiplex PCR, yet TCRdb's version contains in-frame clones alone and is incomplete. The sample holds more than 100,000 clones, 74% seen once. Sequencing was performed on PBMCs. The receptors were sampled from a woman between 45 and 65 years old in good health and CMV-seropositive. Each CDR3 is given with its conserved first and last residue. D genes are given only for firm matches. Rows may omit the clone size; those that give it use once, few, many or a size class.

TRBV7-2	TRBD2	TRBJ2-7	.	TGTGCCAGCAGCTTAGGGCGGGGGGGCTCCTACGAGCAGTACTTC	CASSLGRGGSYEQYF
TRBV5-1	.	TRBJ2-3	.	TGCGCCAGCAGGAAGACAGTTAGTCCCCTCACCACAGATACGCAGTATTTT	CASRKTVSPLTTDTQYF
TRBV6-1	TRBD2	TRBJ2-5	.	TGTGCCAGCAGTGAAGCTAGCGGGGGCCAAGAGACCCAGTACTTC	CASSEASGGQETQYF
TRBV28	TRBD1	TRBJ1-6	.	TGTGCCAGCAGTTCCACCCGGGACAGTGATTATAATTCACCCCTCCACTTT	CASSSTRDSDYNSPLHF
TRBV10-3	.	TRBJ1-1	.	TGTGCCATCAGTGAGATTGGGGAGGGGACTGAAGCTTTCTTT	CAISEIGEGTEAFF
TRBV18	.	TRBJ1-5	.	TGTGCCAGCTCACCAGACGGGAATCAGCCCCAGCATTTT	CASSPDGNQPQHF
TRBV5-1	.	TRBJ2-1	.	TGCGCCAGCAGCTTGTCGGGGTTGGTCAATGAGCAGTTCTTC	CASSLSGLVNEQFF
TRBV25-1	.	TRBJ1-3	.	TGTGCCAGCAGTCAGGCAGCTGGAAACACCATATATTTT	CASSQAAGNTIYF
TRBV19	.	TRBJ2-5	.	TGTGCCAGTGGCCGGGAGTACGGGACCCAGTACTTC	CASGREYGTQYF
TRBV7-9	TRBD1	TRBJ1-2	.	TGTGCCAGCAGCCTCGGACAGGGTGATGGCTACACCTTC	CASSLGQGDGYTF
TRBV6-4	TRBD1	TRBJ2-3	.	TGTGCCAGCAGTGGGACAGGGGGCACAGATACGCAGTATTTT	CASSGTGGTDTQYF
TRBV7-8	TRBD2	TRBJ2-3	few	TGTGCCAGCAGCCGTGGGGCTAGCGGGGGCACAGATACGCAGTATTTT	CASSRGASGGTDTQYF
TRBV18	TRBD1	TRBJ1-3	.	TGTGCCAGCTCCTCGGAACAGGGGAACACCATATATTTT	CASSSEQGNTIYF
TRBV25-1	.	TRBJ1-1	.	TGTGCCAGCAGTGACCCAGGGACTGGGGCTTTCTTT	CASSDPGTGAFF
TRBV5-1	.	TRBJ2-1	.	TGCGCCAGCAGCTATCGTCTCGGGGGACGATTACTGATCAATGAGCAGTTCTTC	CASSYRLGGRLLINEQFF
TRBV6-5	.	TRBJ2-7	.	TGTGCCAGCACCCCAGGGATCTCCTACGAGCAGTACTTC	CASTPGISYEQYF
TRBV6-6	.	TRBJ2-5	few	TGTGCCAGCACCATGGGTGGGGGGTCGGGAGAGACCCAGTACTTC	CASTMGGGSGETQYF
TRBV13	.	TRBJ2-1	few	TGTGCCAGCAGCTTAGGGTCGGGTTCCTACAATGAGCAGTTCTTC	CASSLGSGSYNEQFF
TRBV9	TRBD1	TRBJ2-7	.	TGTGCCAGCAGTAAAGCTCGACAGGGCCCTTTCTACGAGCAGTACTTC	CASSKARQGPFYEQYF
TRBV6-1	TRBD2	TRBJ2-7	few	TGTGCCAGCAGTGAAGATAGCGGGGGGGCCTGGGAGCAGTACTTC	CASSEDSGGAWEQYF
TRBV5-6	.	TRBJ2-5	.	TGTGCCAGCAGCTTGGCACACACGGCCAGGATGGCCCAGTACTTC	CASSLAHTARMAQYF
TRBV29-1	.	TRBJ2-7	.	TGCAGCGTTGAGTTTACCGCTACTGATTACGAGCAGTACTTC	CSVEFTATDYEQYF
TRBV30	.	TRBJ1-2	few	TGTGCCTGGAGTTCGTCGCTCCGAGGCGGCTACACCTTC	CAWSSSLRGGYTF
TRBV5-6	.	TRBJ1-2	.	TGTGCCAGCAGCTTGGACAGGGCTCCTAACTATGGCTACACCTTC	CASSLDRAPNYGYTF
TRBV6-5	.	TRBJ1-4	few	TGTACCAGCAGGAGCGGAGGTGCAACTAATGAAAAACTGTTTTTT	CTSRSGGATNEKLFF
TRBV5-5	.	TRBJ2-5	.	TGTGCCAGCAGCCTTCGGACAGATCAAGAGACCCAGTACTTC	CASSLRTDQETQYF
TRBV2	.	TRBJ2-3	.	TGTGCCAGCACGGTAACCGGAGATACGCAGTATTTT	CASTVTGDTQYF
TRBV19	.	TRBJ1-2	.	TGTGCCAGTACAAATGGGGGCTCCGGCTACACCTTC	CASTNGGSGYTF
TRBV20-1	.	TRBJ2-7	.	TGCAGTGCTAGAGTTAACTCTCTGGAGTACTTC	CSARVNSLEYF
TRBV6-6	TRBD1	TRBJ1-1	.	TGTGCCAGCAGAGCATCGGGACAGGGTTCGGTTGGTGAAGCTTTCTTT	CASRASGQGSVGEAFF